This TCR beta chain was obtained from a study of T cell repertoires in cytomegalovirus infection (dated by TCRdb to the late 2010s). For context, the study as a whole: Peptide stimulations targeted recently identified HLA-C-restricted CMV epitopes, whose presentation resists viral immunomodulation, together with well-studied HLA-B-restricted epitopes. The HLA type of each donor mattered for the analysis, because public TCR beta signatures pointed to carriage of CMV infection along with the matching HLA type. Study-wide conclusions, independent of this receptor: Cumulative frequency of public TCR beta family members discriminated carriers of CMV infection plus the relevant HLA type in this cohort and an independent approximately 350-donor cohort. In the ex vivo response, HLA-C-restricted CMV-specific TCR beta clonotypes were dominant, and in two of eight donors the single most frequent clonotype came from this HLA-C-restricted group.

V loses 5 bases at its end and J loses 3 bases; junction bases beyond the gene matches: 2. Via the germline V gene, CDR1 is MNHNS and CDR2 SASEGT. CDR3 length: 13 amino acids, cysteine to phenylalanine. Only the CDR3 portion is preserved as DNA: 39 bases, with reading frame beginning at the first base. For sequencing, an Illumina HiSeq 1500 was employed. TCRdb reran the public reads through fastp at Q25 and MiXCR, keeping productive beta chains. Each CDR3 protein gets just one entry, which takes the most common genes and DNA from the rows behind it. In all, the sample holds some 940,000 distinct CDR3 sequences, and around 30% of those were seen once. About an eighth of the sample belongs to the ten largest clones. According to the study, the label for this sample's treatment or condition signals: in vitro stimulation with specific CMV peptide epitopes to enrich CMV-specific T cells. There are many counts of this clonotype. It lacks a known antigen. Per-base quality was not reported, and no clone a single base away is much larger than it.

This chain joins TRBV6-1 to TRBJ1-1, with 8 junctional bases fitting TRBD1. Sequenced here: cultured CD8+ T cells from PBMCs, sampled from culture after CMV antigen stimulation. The origin of this receptor is a human donor in good health (CMV status not recorded). Some clones in this sample may be carry-over from other donors' samples. The sequenced DNA: TGTGCCAGCAGTAGGACAGGGCACACTGAAGCTTTCTTT. The resulting protein is CASSRTGHTEAFF.